The clone carrying this T cell receptor (beta chain) was picked up many times. What it binds is unknown. Constant-segment primers were used for 5'RACE, and the resulting TCR alpha and TCR beta cDNA libraries carried sample barcodes and UMIs. TCRdb fed the 5' RACE reads into MiXCR, producing one record per CDR3 protein. This repertoire shows approximately 260,000 distinct CDR3 sequences, about a sixth found once; its top ten account for 3.5% to 4%. The CDR3 is 14 amino acids. The V end lost 4 bases, the J end lost 4 bases, and 10 bases lay between the germline ends. From germline, CDR1 is KGHDR and CDR2 SFDVKD. These data originate in a study of T-cell memory formation after mild COVID-19. Study outcomes and limitations: Most CD4+ clones that shrank were in CM and EM, while CD8+ ones turned up in EMRA. Clones that shrank (day 15 to 85) were balanced CD4/CD8, whereas later expanders leaned CD4+.

The chain links TRBV24-1 to TRBJ2-1, with D perhaps matching TRBD1 (6 bases). The sample taken for sequencing was PBMCs or a T cell subset sorted from them (not recorded which). This TCR was sampled from a man in his late teens or twenties who had mild COVID-19 (a few samples of this study predate the infection). Cell type and time point are not known. The chain's CDR3 is CATSEGTPYNEQFF. CDR3 coding DNA: TGTGCCACCAGTGAGGGGACACCTTACAATGAGCAGTTCTTC.